This T cell receptor (beta chain) was retrieved from a study of blood T cell repertoires in COVID-19. The CDR3 contains 16 residues. The ends were cut back, 5 bases at V and 0 bases at J, with 15 bases in the middle. Per germline, CDR1 SGHAT and CDR2 FQDESV (reference sequence). Profiled with immunoSEQ multiplex PCR; TCRdb holds only in-frame clones, not every one. The sample gives approximately 280,000 clones, 75% to 85% of which show up once; roughly 5.3% is in the top ten. J is TRBJ2-3 and V is TRBV11-1; D perhaps matches TRBD1 (6 bases). The sequenced sample consisted of peripheral blood. The sequence came from a man over 45 with active or convalescent COVID-19. CDR3 loop: CASSHPGGTSTDTQYF. CDR3 sequence (DNA): TGTGCCAGCAGCCACCCTGGGGGCACTAGCACAGATACGCAGTATTTT.